This TCR beta chain appears in the sequencing data of a study of beta chain features in type 1 diabetes. On this clone: Its antigen is not identified.

Isolated RNA was reverse transcribed in full, so expressed TCRB transcripts were sequenced. Only in-frame clones appear in the TCRdb table, and some are missing; sequencing was by immunoSEQ multiplex PCR. The table includes 500,000 to 800,000 clones, 9.5% to 15% detected once. Heparinised blood was drawn once per donor, averaging approximately 100 mL. Study-wide findings and caveats: VDJ junctions sequenced from type 1 diabetes patients showed fewer insertions and more deletions. All four CD4+ subsets from Type 1 diabetes patients carried moderately but significantly shorter TCRB CDR3s.

CDR1 and CDR2 (germline): GTSNPN, SVGIG (reference sequence). The CDR3 loop spans 14 amino acids. V gave up 3 bases and J gave up 9 bases, with 21 bases separating them. The specimen sequenced was naive CD4+ T cells from blood. V usage is TRBV30 and J usage is TRBJ2-7; either TRBD1 or TRBD2 may fit D (5 bases each). The TCR was taken from a man aged 30 to 39 with type 1 diabetes. The chain's CDR3 is CAWRATGTRGRQYF. In nucleotides, the CDR3 is TGTGCCTGGAGAGCCACCGGGACCCGAGGGAGGCAGTACTTC.